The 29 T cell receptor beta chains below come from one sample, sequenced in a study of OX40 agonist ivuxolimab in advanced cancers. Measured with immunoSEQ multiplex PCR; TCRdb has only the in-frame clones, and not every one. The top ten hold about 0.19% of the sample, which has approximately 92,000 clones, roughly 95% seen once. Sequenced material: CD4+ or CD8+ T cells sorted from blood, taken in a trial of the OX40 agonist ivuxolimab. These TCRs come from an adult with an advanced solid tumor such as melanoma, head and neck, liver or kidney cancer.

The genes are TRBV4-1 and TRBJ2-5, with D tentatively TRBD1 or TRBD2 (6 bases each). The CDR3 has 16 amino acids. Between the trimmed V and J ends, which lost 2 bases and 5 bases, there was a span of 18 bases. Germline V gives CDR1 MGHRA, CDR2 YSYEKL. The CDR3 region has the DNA TGCGCCAGCAGCCAATCGAGGGGGAGGTCGACGGAGACCCAGTACTTC. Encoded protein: CASSQSRGRSTETQYF.

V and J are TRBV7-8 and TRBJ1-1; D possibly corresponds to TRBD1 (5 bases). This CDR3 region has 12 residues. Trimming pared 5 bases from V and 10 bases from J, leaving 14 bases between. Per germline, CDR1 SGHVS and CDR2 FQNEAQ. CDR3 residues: CASSRLGGGAFF. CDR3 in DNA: TGTGCCAGCAGCCGCCTCGGGGGGGGAGCTTTCTTT.

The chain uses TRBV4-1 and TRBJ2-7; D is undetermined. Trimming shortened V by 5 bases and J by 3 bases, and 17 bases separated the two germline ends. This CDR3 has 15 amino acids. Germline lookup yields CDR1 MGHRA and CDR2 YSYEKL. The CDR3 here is CASSDFRRAHYEQYF. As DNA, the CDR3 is TGCGCCAGCAGCGACTTTCGCCGGGCCCACTACGAGCAGTACTTC.

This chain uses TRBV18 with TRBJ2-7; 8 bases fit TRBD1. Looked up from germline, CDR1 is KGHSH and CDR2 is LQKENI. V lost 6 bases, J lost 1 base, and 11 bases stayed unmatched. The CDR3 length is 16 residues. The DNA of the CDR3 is TGTGCCAGCTCCCAACAAGGACAGGGCCTATCCTACGAGCAGTACTTC. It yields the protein CASSQQGQGLSYEQYF.

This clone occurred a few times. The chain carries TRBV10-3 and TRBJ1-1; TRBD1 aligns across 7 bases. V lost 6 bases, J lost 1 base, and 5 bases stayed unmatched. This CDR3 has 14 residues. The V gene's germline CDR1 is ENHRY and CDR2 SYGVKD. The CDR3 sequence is CAIRTGVQNTEAFF. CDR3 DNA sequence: TGTGCCATCAGAACAGGGGTACAGAACACTGAAGCTTTCTTT.

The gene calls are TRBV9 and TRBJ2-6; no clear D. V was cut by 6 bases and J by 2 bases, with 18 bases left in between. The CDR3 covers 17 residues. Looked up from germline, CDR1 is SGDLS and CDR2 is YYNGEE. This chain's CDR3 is CASNSDPYTTGANVLTF. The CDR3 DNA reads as TGTGCCAGCAACTCAGACCCTTACACCACTGGGGCCAACGTCCTGACTTTC.

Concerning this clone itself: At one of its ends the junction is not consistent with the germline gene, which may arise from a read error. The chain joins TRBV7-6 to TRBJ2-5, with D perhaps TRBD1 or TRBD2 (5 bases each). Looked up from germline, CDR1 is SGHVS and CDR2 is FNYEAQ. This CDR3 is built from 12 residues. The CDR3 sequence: CASSSAEGTRYF. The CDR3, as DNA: TGTGCCAGCAGCTCCGCCGAAGGGACCCGGTACTTC.

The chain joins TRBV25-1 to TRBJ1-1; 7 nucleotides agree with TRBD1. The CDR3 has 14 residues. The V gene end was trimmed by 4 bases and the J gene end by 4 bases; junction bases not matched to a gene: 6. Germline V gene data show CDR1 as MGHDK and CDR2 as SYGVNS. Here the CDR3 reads CASSVDDRATEAFF. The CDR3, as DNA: TGTGCCAGCAGTGTGGATGACAGGGCCACTGAAGCTTTCTTT.

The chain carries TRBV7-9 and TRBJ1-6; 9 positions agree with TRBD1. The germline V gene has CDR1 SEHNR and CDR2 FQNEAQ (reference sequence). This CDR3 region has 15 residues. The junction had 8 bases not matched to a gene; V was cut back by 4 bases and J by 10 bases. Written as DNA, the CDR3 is TGTGCCAGCAGCTCAGAGACAGGGGGTTGGTCACCCCTCCACTTT. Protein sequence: CASSSETGGWSPLHF.

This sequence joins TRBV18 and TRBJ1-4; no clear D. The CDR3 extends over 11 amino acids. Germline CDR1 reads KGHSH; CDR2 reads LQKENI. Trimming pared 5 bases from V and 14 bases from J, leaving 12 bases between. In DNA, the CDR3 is TGTGCCAGCTCAACTCGGGATAGGCTGTTTTTT. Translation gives CASSTRDRLFF. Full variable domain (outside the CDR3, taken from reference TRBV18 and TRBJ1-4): NAGVMQNPRHLVRRRGQEARLRCSPMKGHSHVYWYRQLPEEGLKFMVYLQKENIIDESGMPKERFSAEFPKEGPSILRIQQVVRGDSAAYFCASSTRDRLFFGSGTQLSVL.

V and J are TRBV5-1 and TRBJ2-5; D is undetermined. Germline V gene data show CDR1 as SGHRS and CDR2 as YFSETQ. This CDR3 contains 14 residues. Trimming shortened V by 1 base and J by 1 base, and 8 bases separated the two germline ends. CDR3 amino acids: CASSLRQTQETQYF. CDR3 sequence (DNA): TGCGCCAGCAGCTTGAGGCAGACCCAAGAGACCCAGTACTTC.

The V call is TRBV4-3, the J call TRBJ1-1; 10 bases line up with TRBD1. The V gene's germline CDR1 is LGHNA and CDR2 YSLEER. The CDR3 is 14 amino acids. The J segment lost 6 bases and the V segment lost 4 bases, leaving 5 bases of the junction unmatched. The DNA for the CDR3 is TGCGCCAGCAGCCGGGGACAGGGGCGGGCTGAAGCTTTCTTT. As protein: CASSRGQGRAEAFF.

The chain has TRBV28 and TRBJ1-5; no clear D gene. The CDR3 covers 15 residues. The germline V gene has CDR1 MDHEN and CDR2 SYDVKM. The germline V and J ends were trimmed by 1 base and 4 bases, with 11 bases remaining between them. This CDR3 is CASSLSGSRNQPQHF. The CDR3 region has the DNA TGTGCCAGCAGTTTATCGGGGAGTAGGAATCAGCCCCAGCATTTT.

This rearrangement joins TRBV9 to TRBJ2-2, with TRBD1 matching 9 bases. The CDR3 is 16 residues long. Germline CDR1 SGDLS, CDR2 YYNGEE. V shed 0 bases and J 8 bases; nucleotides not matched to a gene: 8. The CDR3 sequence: CASSVGVTGGRGELFF. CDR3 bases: TGTGCCAGCAGCGTAGGGGTAACAGGGGGCAGAGGGGAGCTGTTTTTT.

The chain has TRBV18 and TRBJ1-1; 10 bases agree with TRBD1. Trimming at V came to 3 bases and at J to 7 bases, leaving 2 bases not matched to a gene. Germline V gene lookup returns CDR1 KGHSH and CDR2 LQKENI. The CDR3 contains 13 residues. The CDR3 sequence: CASSPGTGVEAFF. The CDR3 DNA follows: TGTGCCAGCTCACCCGGGACAGGGGTTGAAGCTTTCTTT.

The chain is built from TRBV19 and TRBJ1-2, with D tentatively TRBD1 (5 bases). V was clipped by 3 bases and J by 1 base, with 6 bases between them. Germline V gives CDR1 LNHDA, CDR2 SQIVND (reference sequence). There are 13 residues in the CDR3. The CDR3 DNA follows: TGTGCCAGTAGTATCAGGGATAACTATGGCTACACCTTC. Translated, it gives CASSIRDNYGYTF.

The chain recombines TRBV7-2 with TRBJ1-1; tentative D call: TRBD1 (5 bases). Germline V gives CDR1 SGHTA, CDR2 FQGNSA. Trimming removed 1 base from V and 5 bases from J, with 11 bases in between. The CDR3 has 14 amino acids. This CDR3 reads CASSLGQEGTEAFF. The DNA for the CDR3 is TGTGCCAGCAGCTTAGGCCAAGAGGGGACTGAAGCTTTCTTT.

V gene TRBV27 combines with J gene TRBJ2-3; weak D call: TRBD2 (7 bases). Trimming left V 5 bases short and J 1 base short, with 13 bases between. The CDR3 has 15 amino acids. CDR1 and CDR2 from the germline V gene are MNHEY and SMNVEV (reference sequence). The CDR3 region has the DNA TGTGCCAGCAGTCGGGGCGGGGGCCGCACAGATACGCAGTATTTT. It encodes CASSRGGGRTDTQYF.

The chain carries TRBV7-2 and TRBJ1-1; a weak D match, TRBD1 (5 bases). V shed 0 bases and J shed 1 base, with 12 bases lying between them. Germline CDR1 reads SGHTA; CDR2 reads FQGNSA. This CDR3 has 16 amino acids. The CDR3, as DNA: TGTGCCAGCAGCTTAGCGGGGGGAAGGTCGAACACTGAAGCTTTCTTT. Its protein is CASSLAGGRSNTEAFF. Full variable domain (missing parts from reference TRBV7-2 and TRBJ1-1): GAGVSQSPSNKVTEKGKDVELRCDPISGHTALYWYRQSLGQGLEFLIYFQGNSAPDKSGLPSDRFSAERTGGSVSTLTIQRTQQEDSAVYLCASSLAGGRSNTEAFFGQGTRLTVV.

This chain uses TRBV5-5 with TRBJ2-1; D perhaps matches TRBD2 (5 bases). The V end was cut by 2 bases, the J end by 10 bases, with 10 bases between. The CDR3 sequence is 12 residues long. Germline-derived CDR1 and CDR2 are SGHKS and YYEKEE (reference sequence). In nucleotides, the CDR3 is TGTGCCAGCAGCTTCCTAGCAGGAGAGCAGTTCTTC. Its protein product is CASSFLAGEQFF.

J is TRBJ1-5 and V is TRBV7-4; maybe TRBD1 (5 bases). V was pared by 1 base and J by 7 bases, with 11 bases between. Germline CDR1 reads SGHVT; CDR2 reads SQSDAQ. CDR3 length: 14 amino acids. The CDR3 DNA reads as TGTGCCAGCAGCTTAGTCAGGGCCAAACAGCCCCAGCATTTT. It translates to CASSLVRAKQPQHF. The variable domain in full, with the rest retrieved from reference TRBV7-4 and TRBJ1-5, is GAGVSQSPRYKVAKRGRDVALRCDSISGHVTLYWYRQTLGQGSEVLTYSQSDAQRDKSGRPSGRFSAERPERSVSTLKIQRTEQGDSAVYLCASSLVRAKQPQHFGDGTRLSIL.

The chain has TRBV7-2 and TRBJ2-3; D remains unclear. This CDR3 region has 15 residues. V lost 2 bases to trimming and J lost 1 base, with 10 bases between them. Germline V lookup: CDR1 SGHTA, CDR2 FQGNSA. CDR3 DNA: TGTGCCAGCAGCTTAACCGGGTCTGGCACAGATACGCAGTATTTT. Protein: CASSLTGSGTDTQYF.

CDR3 DNA: TGCAGCGTTGTGGGTCGCCTCTCTGGAAACACCATATATTTT. This gives the protein CSVVGRLSGNTIYF. The gene calls are TRBV29-1 and TRBJ1-3, with D unclear. Per germline, CDR1 SQVTM and CDR2 ANQGSEA. The germline V and J ends were trimmed by 4 bases and 0 bases, with 10 bases remaining between them. CDR3 length: 14 amino acids.

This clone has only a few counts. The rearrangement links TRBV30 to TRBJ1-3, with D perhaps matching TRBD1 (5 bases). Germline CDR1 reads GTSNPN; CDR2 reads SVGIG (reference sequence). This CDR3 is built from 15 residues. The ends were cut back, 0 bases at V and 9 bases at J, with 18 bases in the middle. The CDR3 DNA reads TGTGCCTGGAGTGTAAACAGGATTTCCTTGGGCACCATATATTTT. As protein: CAWSVNRISLGTIYF.

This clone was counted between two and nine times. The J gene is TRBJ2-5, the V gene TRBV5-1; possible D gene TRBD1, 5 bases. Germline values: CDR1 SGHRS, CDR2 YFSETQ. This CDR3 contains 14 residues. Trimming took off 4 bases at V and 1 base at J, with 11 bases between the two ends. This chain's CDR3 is CASSRQSPQETQYF. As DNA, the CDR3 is TGCGCCAGCAGCCGACAGTCCCCCCAAGAGACCCAGTACTTC.

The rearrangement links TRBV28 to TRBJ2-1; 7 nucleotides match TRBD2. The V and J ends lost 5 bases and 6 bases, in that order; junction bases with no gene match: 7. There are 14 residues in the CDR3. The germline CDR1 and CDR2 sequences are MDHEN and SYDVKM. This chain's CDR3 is CASSLPGLSNEQFF. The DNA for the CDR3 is TGTGCCAGCAGTCTTCCGGGACTATCCAATGAGCAGTTCTTC.

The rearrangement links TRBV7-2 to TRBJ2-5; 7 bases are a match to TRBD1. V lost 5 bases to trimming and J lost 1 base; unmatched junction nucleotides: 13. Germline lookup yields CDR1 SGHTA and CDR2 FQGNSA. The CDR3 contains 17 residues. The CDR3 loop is CASSQPGWGQTQETQYF. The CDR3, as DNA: TGTGCCAGCAGCCAACCGGGGTGGGGACAGACCCAAGAGACCCAGTACTTC.

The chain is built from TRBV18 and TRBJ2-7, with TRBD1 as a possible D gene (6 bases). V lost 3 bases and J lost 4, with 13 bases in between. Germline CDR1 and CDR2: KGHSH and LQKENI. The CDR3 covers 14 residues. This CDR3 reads CASSPLTGIYEQYF. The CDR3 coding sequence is TGTGCCAGCTCACCTCTGACAGGTATATACGAGCAGTACTTC.

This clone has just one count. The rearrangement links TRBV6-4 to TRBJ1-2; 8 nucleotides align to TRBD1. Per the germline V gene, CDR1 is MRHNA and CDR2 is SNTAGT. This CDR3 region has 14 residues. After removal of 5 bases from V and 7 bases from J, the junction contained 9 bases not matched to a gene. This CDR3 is CASSPQGATGGYTF. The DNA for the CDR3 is TGTGCCAGCAGTCCGCAGGGGGCAACTGGTGGCTACACCTTC.